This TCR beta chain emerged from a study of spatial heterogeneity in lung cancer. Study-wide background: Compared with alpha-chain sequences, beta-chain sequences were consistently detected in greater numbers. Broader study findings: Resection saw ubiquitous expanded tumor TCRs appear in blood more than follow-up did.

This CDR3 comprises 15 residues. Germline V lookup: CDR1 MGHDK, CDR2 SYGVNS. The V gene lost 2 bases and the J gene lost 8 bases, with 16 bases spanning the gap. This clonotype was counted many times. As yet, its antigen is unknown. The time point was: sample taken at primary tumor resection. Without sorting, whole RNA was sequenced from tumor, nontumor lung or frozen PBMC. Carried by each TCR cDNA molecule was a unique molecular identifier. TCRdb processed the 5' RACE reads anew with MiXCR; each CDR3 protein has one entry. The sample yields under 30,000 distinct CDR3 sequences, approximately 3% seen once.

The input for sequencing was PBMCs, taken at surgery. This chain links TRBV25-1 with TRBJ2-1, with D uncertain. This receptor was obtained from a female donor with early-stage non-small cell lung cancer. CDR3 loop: CASSETGREDDEQFF. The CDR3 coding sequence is TGTGCCAGCAGTGAAACGGGCAGAGAGGATGATGAGCAGTTCTTC.